These 18 T cell receptor beta chains were all obtained from the same sample, sequenced in a study of shared clonotypes between healthy human individuals. Here immunoSEQ multiplex PCR was the method, and the copy in TCRdb shows in-frame clones only, minus some. The table includes some 2,400,000 clones, approximately 96% detected once. Sequencing input: naive CD4+ T cells sorted from blood. Subset specified: CD45RA+ positively selected. All receptors come from a man younger than 30 in good health.

The chain couples TRBV10-1 to TRBJ2-1; perhaps TRBD1 as D (6 bases). The CDR3 length is 14 residues. Looked up from germline, CDR1 is WNHNN and CDR2 is SYGVQD (reference sequence). Trimming cost V 3 bases and J 5 bases, with 11 bases left between them. In nucleotides, the CDR3 is TGCGCCAGCAGTGAAGGGACAAAGAACAATGAGCAGTTCTTC. This codes for CASSEGTKNNEQFF.

Notes on this clone: At one end, the junction sequence differs from germline, possibly due to a read error. V is TRBV6-1 and J is TRBJ2-5; a weak D match, TRBD2 (6 bases). Germline-derived CDR1 and CDR2 are MNHNS and SASEGT. CDR3 length: 13 amino acids. The CDR3 nucleotides read TGTGCCAGCGAGATAGCGGCAAGAGAGGCCCAGTACTTC. Its translation is CASEIAAREAQYF.

The V call is TRBV4-1, the J call TRBJ1-5; D not resolved. CDR3 length: 16 residues. Germline values: CDR1 MGHRA, CDR2 YSYEKL. The V gene lost 3 bases and the J gene lost 6 bases, with 18 bases spanning the gap. This CDR3 is CASSHYGDPVGQPQHF. CDR3 DNA sequence: TGCGCCAGCAGCCATTACGGGGATCCGGTGGGTCAGCCCCAGCATTTT.

The chain has TRBV5-7 and TRBJ1-5; possible D gene TRBD1, 6 bases. TRBV5-7 is an ORF for which the function is uncertain. The V end lost 3 bases, the J end lost 6 bases, and 19 bases lay between the germline ends. CDR3 length: 16 residues. CDR3 sequence reads: CASSWRTVFLSQPQHF. The CDR3 nucleotides read TGTGCCAGCAGCTGGAGGACAGTGTTTCTGAGTCAGCCCCAGCATTTT.

The V and J genes are TRBV7-9 and TRBJ2-5, with D unresolved. V was shortened by 7 bases and J by 1 base, with 13 bases between the two germline ends. The CDR3 length is 14 residues. Germline V CDR1 and CDR2: SEHNR, FQNEAQ (reference sequence). The CDR3 sequence is CASTLTALQETQYF. CDR3 nucleotide sequence: TGTGCCAGCACCCTCACGGCCCTCCAAGAGACCCAGTACTTC.

The chain couples TRBV5-8 to TRBJ2-7; D could derive from TRBD1 or TRBD2 (5 bases each). Germline CDR1 reads SGHTS; CDR2 reads YDEGEE. Trimming left V 0 bases short and J 3 bases short, with 10 bases between. The CDR3 sequence is 14 residues long. The CDR3 here is CASSLGEGRYEQYF. The CDR3 DNA sequence: TGTGCCAGCAGCTTGGGTGAGGGGCGCTACGAGCAGTACTTC.

This clone has only one observation. The CDR3 DNA reads as TGTGCCAGCAGCTTTAGGCTGGTGGGCAGACAAACGAAGACAGATACGCAGTATTTT. This sequence encodes CASSFRLVGRQTKTDTQYF. The chain uses TRBV7-2 and TRBJ2-3, with D unclear. Between the trimmed V and J ends, which lost 3 bases and 3 bases, there was a span of 25 bases. This CDR3 is 19 amino acids long. Germline CDR1 reads SGHTA; CDR2 reads FQGNSA.

DNA for the CDR3: TGTGCCAGCAACGAAGCTTTCTTT. Encoded protein: CASNEAFF. The chain is built from TRBV6-1 and TRBJ1-1; D gene ambiguous. CDR3 size: 8 residues. The V gene's germline CDR1 is MNHNS and CDR2 SASEGT. The germline V and J ends were trimmed by 7 bases and 8 bases, with 2 bases remaining between them.

The chain combines TRBV12-5 with TRBJ2-1; TRBD1 matches 10 bases. In germline, CDR1 is LGHNT, CDR2 FRNRAP. The CDR3 spans 15 residues. Losses at the gene ends were 4 bases for V and 6 bases for J; bases not matched to a gene: 6. The CDR3 loop is CASGSRTGGVNEQFF. CDR3 bases: TGTGCTAGTGGTTCCAGGACAGGGGGGGTCAATGAGCAGTTCTTC.

The V gene is TRBV18, the J gene TRBJ2-1, with 7 positions matching TRBD2. CDR3 length: 16 amino acids. The germline CDR1 and CDR2 sequences are KGHSH and LQKENI. The V gene end was trimmed by 2 bases and the J gene end by 0 bases; junction bases not matched to a gene: 4. The CDR3 DNA reads as TGTGCCAGCTCACCATGGGGGGGGAGCTCCTACAATGAGCAGTTCTTC. This sequence encodes CASSPWGGSSYNEQFF.

The chain has TRBV10-3 and TRBJ2-7; possible D gene TRBD1, 6 bases. Germline lookup yields CDR1 ENHRY and CDR2 SYGVKD. The V and J ends lost 6 bases and 1 base respectively, with 10 bases between them. The CDR3 is 13 amino acids. CDR3 loop: CAIRPGQSYEQYF. The CDR3 DNA reads TGTGCCATCAGACCTGGACAGTCCTACGAGCAGTACTTC.

This chain uses TRBV2 with TRBJ2-2; tentatively, D is TRBD1 or TRBD2 (5 bases each). The CDR3 has 16 residues. Per the germline V gene, CDR1 is SNHLY and CDR2 is FYNNEI. V shed 7 bases and J shed 6 bases, with 21 bases lying between them. The CDR3 loop is CASTVPGILGAGELFF. CDR3 nucleotide sequence: TGTGCCAGCACCGTACCGGGCATCTTGGGGGCCGGGGAGCTGTTTTTT. The full variable domain, completed using reference TRBV2 and TRBJ2-2, is EPEVTQTPSHQVTQMGQEVILRCVPISNHLYFYWYRQILGQKVEFLVSFYNNEISEKSEIFDDQFSVERPDGSNFTLKIRSTKLEDSAMYFCASTVPGILGAGELFFGEGSRLTVL.

This chain uses TRBV11-2 with TRBJ1-6, with 8 bases that match TRBD1. The CDR3 length is 16 residues. CDR1 is SGHAT and CDR2 is FQNNGV in the germline V gene. The V gene end was trimmed by 1 base and the J gene end by 14 bases; junction bases not matched to a gene: 13. The CDR3 bases are TGTGCCAGCAGCTTAGGCCGGACAGGGCCCTTAGTCGCCCTCCACTTT. As protein: CASSLGRTGPLVALHF. The entire variable domain, with the rest obtained from reference TRBV11-2 and TRBJ1-6, is as follows: EAGVAQSPRYKIIEKRQSVAFWCNPISGHATLYWYQQILGQGPKLLIQFQNNGVVDDSQLPKDRFSAERLKGVDSTLKIQPAKLEDSAVYLCASSLGRTGPLVALHFGNGTRLTVT.

The chain joins TRBV30 to TRBJ2-1; D gene ambiguous. Trimming shortened V by 1 base and J by 8 bases, and 6 bases separated the two germline ends. Looked up from germline, CDR1 is GTSNPN and CDR2 is SVGIG (reference sequence). The CDR3 covers 11 residues. CDR3 bases: TGTGCCTGGAGTGCGCACCATGAGCAGTTCTTC. It specifies CAWSAHHEQFF.

The chain joins TRBV30 to TRBJ2-6, with D possibly TRBD2 on 6 matching bases. The germline V gene encodes CDR1 GTSNPN and CDR2 SVGIG (reference sequence). Deletions cut 4 bases from V and 2 bases from J, with 9 bases between. The CDR3 totals 14 residues. CDR3 coding DNA: TGTGCCTGGACGGGGGTAACTGGGGCCAACGTCCTGACTTTC. This encodes CAWTGVTGANVLTF.

The chain uses TRBV28 and TRBJ1-2, with 8 bases lining up with TRBD1. The CDR3 has 14 residues. The germline V gene has CDR1 MDHEN and CDR2 SYDVKM. The V gene end was trimmed by 6 bases and the J gene end by 3 bases; junction bases not matched to a gene: 6. CDR3 loop: CASRLQGAYYGYTF. The CDR3 nucleotides read TGTGCCAGCAGGTTGCAGGGGGCCTACTATGGCTACACCTTC.

This chain connects TRBV27 to TRBJ1-2; 9 bases line up with TRBD1. The ends lost 6 bases at V and 8 bases at J; junction bases unmatched: 4. The CDR3 spans 12 residues. Germline CDR1 reads MNHEY; CDR2 reads SMNVEV (reference sequence). The CDR3 region is CASRQTGGGYTF. CDR3 coding DNA: TGTGCCAGCAGGCAGACAGGGGGAGGCTACACCTTC.

This rearrangement joins TRBV6-6 to TRBJ1-5; unclear D gene. The CDR3 length is 14 residues. CDR1 and CDR2 from the germline V gene are MNHNY and SVGAGI (reference sequence). V was trimmed by 0 bases and J by 7 bases, leaving 10 bases between them. CDR3 in amino acids: CASSYSGDRQPQHF. DNA of the CDR3: TGTGCCAGCAGTTACTCCGGCGACCGACAGCCCCAGCATTTT.